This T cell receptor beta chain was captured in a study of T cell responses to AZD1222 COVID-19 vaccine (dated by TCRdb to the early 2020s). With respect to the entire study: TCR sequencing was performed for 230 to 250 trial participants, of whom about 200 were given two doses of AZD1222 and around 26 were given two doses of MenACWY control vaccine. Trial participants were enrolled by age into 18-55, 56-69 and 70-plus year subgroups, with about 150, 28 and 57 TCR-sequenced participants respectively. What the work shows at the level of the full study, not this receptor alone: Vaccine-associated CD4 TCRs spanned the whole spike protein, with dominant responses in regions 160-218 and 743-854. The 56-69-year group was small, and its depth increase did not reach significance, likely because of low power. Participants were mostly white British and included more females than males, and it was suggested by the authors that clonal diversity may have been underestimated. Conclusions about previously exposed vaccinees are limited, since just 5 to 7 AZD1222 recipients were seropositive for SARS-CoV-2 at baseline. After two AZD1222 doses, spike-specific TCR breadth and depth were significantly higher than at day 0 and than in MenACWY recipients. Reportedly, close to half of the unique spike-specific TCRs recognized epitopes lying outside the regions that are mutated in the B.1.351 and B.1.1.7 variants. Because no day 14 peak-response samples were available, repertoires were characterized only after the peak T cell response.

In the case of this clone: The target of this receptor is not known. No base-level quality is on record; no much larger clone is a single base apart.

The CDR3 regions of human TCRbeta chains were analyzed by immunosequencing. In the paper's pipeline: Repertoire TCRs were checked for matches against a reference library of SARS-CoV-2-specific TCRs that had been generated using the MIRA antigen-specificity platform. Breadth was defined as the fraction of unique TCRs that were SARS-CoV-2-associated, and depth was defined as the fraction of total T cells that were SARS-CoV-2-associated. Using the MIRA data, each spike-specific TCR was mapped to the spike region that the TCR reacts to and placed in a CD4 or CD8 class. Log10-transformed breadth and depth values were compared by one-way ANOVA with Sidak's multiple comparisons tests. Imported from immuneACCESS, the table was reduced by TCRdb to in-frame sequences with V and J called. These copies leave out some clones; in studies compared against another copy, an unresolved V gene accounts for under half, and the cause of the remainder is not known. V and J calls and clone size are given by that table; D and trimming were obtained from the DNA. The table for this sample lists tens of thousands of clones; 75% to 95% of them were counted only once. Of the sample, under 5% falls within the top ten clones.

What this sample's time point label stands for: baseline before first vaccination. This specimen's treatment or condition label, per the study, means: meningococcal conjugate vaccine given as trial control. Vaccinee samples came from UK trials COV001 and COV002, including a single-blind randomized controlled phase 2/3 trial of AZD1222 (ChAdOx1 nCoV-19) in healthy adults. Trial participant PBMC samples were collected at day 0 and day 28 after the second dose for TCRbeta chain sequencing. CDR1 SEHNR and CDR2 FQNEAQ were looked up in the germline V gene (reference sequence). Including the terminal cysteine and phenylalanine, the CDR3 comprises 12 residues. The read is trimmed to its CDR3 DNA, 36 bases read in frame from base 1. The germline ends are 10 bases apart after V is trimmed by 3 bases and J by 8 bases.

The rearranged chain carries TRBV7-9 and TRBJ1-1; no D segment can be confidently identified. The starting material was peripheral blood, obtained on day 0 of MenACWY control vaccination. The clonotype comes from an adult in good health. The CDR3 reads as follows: CASSLLRQEAFF. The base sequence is TGTGCCAGCAGCTTGCTTCGGCAGGAAGCTTTCTTT. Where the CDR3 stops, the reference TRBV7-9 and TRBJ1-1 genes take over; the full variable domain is DTGVSQNPRHKITKRGQNVTFRCDPISEHNRLYWYRQTLGQGPEFLTYFQNEAQLEKSRLLSDRFSAERPKGSFSTLEIQRTEQGDSAMYLCASSLLRQEAFFGQGTRLTVV.